The 30 T cell receptor beta chains given below trace back to one sample, sequenced in a study of T-cell memory formation after mild COVID-19. TCRdb re-called the 5' RACE reads through MiXCR, storing one row per CDR3 protein. The sample holds about 130,000 distinct CDR3 sequences, about 15% seen once. Specimen: PBMCs or a T cell subset sorted from them (not recorded which). These receptor sequences come from a young man who had mild COVID-19 (a few samples of this study predate the infection). Cell type and time point are not known.

This clonotype turned up a few times. This chain joins TRBV20-1 and TRBJ2-1; 7 bases map to TRBD1. CDR1 is DFQATT, CDR2 SNEGSKA, per germline (reference sequence). The CDR3 is 11 residues long. The junction had 3 bases not matched to a gene; V was cut back by 1 base and J by 12 bases. This CDR3 reads CSARVGTAQFF. The CDR3 DNA is TGCAGTGCTAGAGTCGGGACAGCGCAGTTCTTC.

This clonotype was observed a few times. This sequence joins TRBV4-1 and TRBJ2-1, with 7 bases aligning to TRBD1. V dropped 1 base and J dropped 4; count of bases not matched to a gene: 4. The CDR3 contains 15 residues. Per germline, CDR1 MGHRA and CDR2 YSYEKL. The CDR3 DNA reads TGCGCCAGCAGCCAAGCGCCAGGGGGTTACAATGAGCAGTTCTTC. Protein product: CASSQAPGGYNEQFF.

This chain connects TRBV7-2 to TRBJ2-7; TRBD2 matches 10 bases. The ends lost 5 bases at V and 8 bases at J; junction bases unmatched: 15. Germline CDR1 SGHTA, CDR2 FQGNSA. The CDR3 is 16 residues long. The CDR3 region has the DNA TGTGCCAGCAGCCAATTTCCCTTAGCGGGGGGTTGGAAGCAGTACTTC. Its protein product is CASSQFPLAGGWKQYF.

The V and J genes are TRBV5-6 and TRBJ1-2, with 8 positions matching TRBD1. This CDR3 contains 14 residues. The V gene end was trimmed by 5 bases and the J gene end by 5 bases; junction bases not matched to a gene: 8. Germline lookup yields CDR1 SGHDT and CDR2 YYEEEE. The CDR3 sequence: CASRGTGAGYGYTF. The CDR3 DNA sequence: TGTGCCAGCAGGGGGACAGGTGCAGGATATGGCTACACCTTC.

Only a few counts were recorded for this clonotype. The chain links TRBV12-2 to TRBJ1-2. TRBV12-2 is a documented pseudogene. The CDR3 length is 12 residues. In DNA, the CDR3 is TGTGCAAGTCGCCCCAGTGGGTGCGGCTACACCTTC. It specifies CASRPSGCGYTF.

V is TRBV4-3 and J is TRBJ2-2; D perhaps matches TRBD2 (7 bases). This CDR3 is built from 16 residues. From germline, CDR1 is LGHNA and CDR2 YSLEER. Trimming left V 2 bases short and J 5 bases short, with 15 bases between. Here the CDR3 DNA reads TGCGCCAGCAGCCAATTAGGGGGGGGCCGGACCGGGGAGCTGTTTTTT. Translating it yields CASSQLGGGRTGELFF.

This clonotype was counted ten times or more. This rearrangement joins TRBV4-3 to TRBJ2-5; 9 bases match TRBD2. The CDR3 is 16 residues long. Germline V CDR1 and CDR2: LGHNA, YSLEER. V gave up 4 bases and J gave up 5 bases; unmatched junction bases: 11. The CDR3 sequence is CASSRLAGGLRETQYF. In nucleotides, the CDR3 is TGCGCCAGCAGCCGCCTCGCGGGGGGGCTTCGGGAGACCCAGTACTTC.

This clonotype has ten or more counts. The chain joins TRBV18 to TRBJ2-1; D uncertain. This CDR3 has 13 amino acids. Germline V gene data show CDR1 as KGHSH and CDR2 as LQKENI. The ends were cut back, 0 bases at V and 6 bases at J, with 6 bases in the middle. CDR3 DNA sequence: TGTGCCAGCTCACCACCCCCGGGCAATGAGCAGTTCTTC. It yields the protein CASSPPPGNEQFF.

This clonotype was counted only a few times. The gene calls are TRBV7-9 and TRBJ2-1, with D maybe TRBD2 (5 bases). CDR3 size: 15 residues. Germline values: CDR1 SEHNR, CDR2 FQNEAQ (reference sequence). Trimming removed 5 bases from V and 7 bases from J, with 18 bases in between. Here the CDR3 DNA reads TGTGCCAGCAGCAAGGGTCTAGCCTGGGGTAATGAGCAGTTCTTC. The encoded protein is CASSKGLAWGNEQFF.

The rearrangement joins TRBV6-2 or TRBV6-3 to TRBJ2-1, with 11 bases that match TRBD2. The germline gives CDR1 MNHEY, CDR2 SVGEGT. The ends lost 6 bases at V and 10 bases at J; junction bases unmatched: 8. This CDR3 comprises 14 residues. Here the CDR3 reads CASSYSGGALEQFF. The CDR3 coding sequence is TGTGCCAGCAGCTATAGCGGGGGGGCGTTGGAGCAGTTCTTC.

The chain has TRBV25-1 and TRBJ2-3, with D maybe TRBD2 (6 bases). The length of the CDR3 is 12 residues. Trimming cost V 8 bases and J 4 bases, with 10 bases left between them. Germline V gives CDR1 MGHDK, CDR2 SYGVNS. The CDR3 reads CASARDSDTQYF. The CDR3 DNA reads TGTGCCAGCGCTCGGGACTCAGATACGCAGTATTTT.

The table lists this clonotype with a few counts. The chain couples TRBV5-1 to TRBJ2-1; unclear D gene. The germline V and J ends were trimmed by 4 bases and 5 bases, with 7 bases remaining between them. This CDR3 comprises 12 residues. Germline V lookup: CDR1 SGHRS, CDR2 YFSETQ. CDR3 in DNA: TGCGCCAGCAGCCCCTCAAACAATGAGCAGTTCTTC. Protein product: CASSPSNNEQFF. The variable domain in full, completed from reference TRBV5-1 and TRBJ2-1, reads KAGVTQTPRYLIKTRGQQVTLSCSPISGHRSVSWYQQTPGQGLQFLFEYFSETQRNKGNFPGRFSGRQFSNSRSEMNVSTLELGDSALYLCASSPSNNEQFFGPGTRLTVL.

This clonotype was seen a few times. The chain combines TRBV7-8 with TRBJ1-4; D might be TRBD1 (5 bases). Germline values: CDR1 SGHVS, CDR2 FQNEAQ. The CDR3 runs 15 residues. V was pared by 5 bases and J by 6 bases, with 16 bases between. As DNA, the CDR3 is TGTGCCAGCAGCCCGAGGGGCCTGTTTGATGAAAAACTGTTTTTT. Amino acids: CASSPRGLFDEKLFF. Variable domain in full (rest from reference TRBV7-8 and TRBJ1-4): GAGVSQSPRYKVAKRGQDVALRCDPISGHVSLFWYQQALGQGPEFLTYFQNEAQLDKSGLPSDRFFAERPEGSVSTLKIQRTQQEDSAVYLCASSPRGLFDEKLFFGSGTQLSVL.

The rearrangement links TRBV2 to TRBJ2-5; D remains unclear. CDR1 and CDR2 (germline): SNHLY, FYNNEI. Trimming left V 6 bases short and J 2 bases short, with 7 bases between. The CDR3 covers 12 residues. The DNA of the CDR3 is TGTGCCAGCAGGAAAGATCAAGAGACCCAGTACTTC. It codes for CASRKDQETQYF.

This clonotype was observed a few times. CDR3 in DNA: TGTGCCAGCAGCCGCGGACTAGCGGGGCCAGATACGCAGTATTTT. Protein: CASSRGLAGPDTQYF. The chain links TRBV5-4 to TRBJ2-3; 12 bases line up with TRBD2. Germline trimming cut 4 bases from V and 4 bases from J; bases unmatched to any gene: 4. The CDR3 covers 15 residues. Germline values: CDR1 SGHNT, CDR2 YYREEE (reference sequence).

This clonotype was detected a few times. The chain is built from TRBV4-1 and TRBJ2-2; 9 nucleotides agree with TRBD1. The CDR3 runs 15 residues. The trim removed 3 bases at V and 7 bases at J, leaving 6 bases unmatched. Germline V gene data show CDR1 as MGHRA and CDR2 as YSYEKL. The CDR3 DNA is TGCGCCAGCAGCCACCCGGGACAGGGAGTCGGGGAGCTGTTTTTT. Its translation is CASSHPGQGVGELFF.

As to this clonotype: Sequence at one end of the junction differs from germline and may be a read error. The chain employs TRBV20-1 and TRBJ1-6, with D possibly matching TRBD1 (6 bases). This CDR3 is 13 amino acids long. Germline CDR1 DFQATT, CDR2 SNEGSKA (reference sequence). CDR3 region: CSASGQPDSPLHF. The DNA of the CDR3 is TGCAGTGCTTCAGGACAGCCAGATTCGCCCCTCCACTTT.

This chain uses TRBV15 with TRBJ1-1; D is unresolved. V shed 0 bases and J shed 8 bases, with 19 bases lying between them. The CDR3 length is 16 residues. Germline V lookup: CDR1 LNHNV, CDR2 YYDKDF (reference sequence). The CDR3 region is CATSRDLGSLHSEAFF. The CDR3 nucleotides are TGTGCCACCAGCAGAGATTTGGGCTCGCTACACTCGGAAGCTTTCTTT.

The table lists this clonotype with a few counts. The J gene is TRBJ2-7, the V gene TRBV29-1; D possibly matches TRBD1 or TRBD2 (6 bases each). Germline loops: CDR1 SQVTM, CDR2 ANQGSEA. With 4 bases removed from V and 4 bases from J, the gap between germline ends came to 23 bases. The length of the CDR3 is 16 residues. The CDR3 region is CSVVVGSSGASYEQYF. The CDR3 bases are TGCAGCGTTGTAGTGGGGTCTTCGGGGGCCTCTTACGAGCAGTACTTC.

V and J are TRBV20-1 and TRBJ2-7, with 7 bases that match TRBD1. Looked up from germline, CDR1 is DFQATT and CDR2 is SNEGSKA (reference sequence). This CDR3 spans 14 amino acids. Losses at the gene ends were 3 bases for V and 5 bases for J; bases not matched to a gene: 10. The CDR3 DNA reads as TGCAGTGCTAGCAGGGGGAGAGGACTTGACGAGCAGTACTTC. Amino acids: CSASRGRGLDEQYF.

This clonotype was observed many times. This chain links TRBV7-9 with TRBJ2-3; possibly TRBD2 for D (7 bases). Trimming stripped 5 bases from V and 2 bases from J, with 14 bases between. Looked up from germline, CDR1 is SEHNR and CDR2 is FQNEAQ (reference sequence). This CDR3 has 15 residues. This chain's CDR3 is CASSLLGGATDTQYF. The DNA for the CDR3 is TGTGCCAGCAGCCTTTTAGGGGGGGCCACAGATACGCAGTATTTT.

This clonotype was recorded a few times. The rearrangement uses TRBV24-1 and TRBJ2-7; D is uncertain. Germline CDR1 and CDR2: KGHDR and SFDVKD. The CDR3 is 15 residues long. The V end was cut by 9 bases, the J end by 2 bases, with 19 bases between. CDR3 nucleotide sequence: TGTGCCACCCCTGTTAGTTTGACGGATACCTACGAGCAGTACTTC. This encodes CATPVSLTDTYEQYF.

The sample holds a few counts of this clonotype. The V gene is TRBV12-3 or TRBV12-4, the J gene TRBJ2-7, with D hard to call. The CDR3 consists of 12 residues. Trimming pared 1 base from V and 9 bases from J, leaving 10 bases between. The CDR3 DNA reads TGTGCCAGCAGTTTAGGCCCAGGTTGGCAGTACGTC. Protein: CASSLGPGWQYV.

The chain has TRBV7-9 and TRBJ1-6; TRBD1 is a possible D gene (6 bases). Germline values: CDR1 SEHNR, CDR2 FQNEAQ (reference sequence). Deletions cut 5 bases from V and 5 bases from J, with 10 bases between. This CDR3 is 14 amino acids long. The CDR3 DNA reads TGTGCCAGCAGCAACAGGGCCGATAATTCACCCCTCCACTTT. Residues: CASSNRADNSPLHF.

This clonotype was seen more than once but under ten times. This sequence joins TRBV4-2 and TRBJ1-5; D is perhaps TRBD1 (5 bases). V lost 2 bases and J 4 bases, leaving 6 bases between the germline ends. There are 13 residues in the CDR3. From germline, CDR1 is LGHNA and CDR2 YNFKEQ. The CDR3 region has the DNA TGTGCCAGCAGCCAACAGGGAAATCAGCCCCAGCATTTT. Translation gives CASSQQGNQPQHF.

V usage is TRBV18 and J usage is TRBJ2-5, with 8 bases that match TRBD1. The germline V gene has CDR1 KGHSH and CDR2 LQKENI. The CDR3 spans 15 residues. V was pared by 6 bases and J by 3 bases, with 9 bases of the junction left unmatched. The CDR3 reads CASSPVAGGKETQYF. The CDR3 DNA follows: TGTGCCAGCTCGCCGGTGGCAGGGGGCAAAGAGACCCAGTACTTC.

This clonotype has only a few counts. The chain employs TRBV6-2 or TRBV6-3 and TRBJ2-6; the D is unclear. The CDR3 covers 15 residues. Germline V gene data show CDR1 as MNHEY and CDR2 as SVGEGT. Deletions cut 3 bases from V and 0 bases from J, with 6 bases between. CDR3 nucleotides: TGTGCCAGCAGTTATCACAGCTCTGGGGCCAACGTCCTGACTTTC. Protein sequence: CASSYHSSGANVLTF.

The rearrangement links TRBV7-9 to TRBJ1-1; tentative D call: TRBD1 (6 bases). The CDR3 covers 15 residues. Between the trimmed V and J ends, which lost 3 bases and 1 base, there was a span of 12 bases. Germline-derived CDR1 and CDR2 are SEHNR and FQNEAQ (reference sequence). The CDR3, as DNA: TGTGCCAGCAGCTTGCGGGTGGACAGGAACACTGAAGCTTTCTTT. Protein sequence: CASSLRVDRNTEAFF.

This clonotype was observed a few times. The chain has TRBV6-2 or TRBV6-3 and TRBJ2-4; D is undetermined. The CDR3 runs 14 residues. Trimming removed 7 bases at V and 0 bases at J, with 10 bases between. Germline CDR1 and CDR2: MNHEY and SVGEGT. The chain's CDR3 is CASTPGLAKNIQYF. DNA for the CDR3: TGTGCCAGCACCCCAGGCCTAGCCAAAAACATTCAGTACTTC.

This clonotype was found a few times. This chain uses TRBV15 with TRBJ1-1, with D tentatively TRBD1 (5 bases). The CDR3 covers 13 residues. Germline CDR1 reads LNHNV; CDR2 reads YYDKDF (reference sequence). Deletions cut 8 bases from V and 1 base from J, with 11 bases between. CDR3 coding DNA: TGTGCCACCGGACAAGATCCGAACACTGAAGCTTTCTTT. This gives the protein CATGQDPNTEAFF.